These 8 T cell receptor beta chains originate from one sample sequenced in a study of cytomegalovirus exposure and HLA in healthy donors. Both 60 Vbeta primers and 13 Jbeta primers went into the PCR. Assay: immunoSEQ multiplex PCR; the TCRdb copy retains only in-frame clones and omits some. The table lists about 85,000 clones, about 66% of them singletons. Sequenced input: PBMCs. The receptors were gathered from a man younger than 40 in good health and CMV-seronegative.

This clone showed up just a few times. The CDR3 is CASSLSGGFQPQHF. The CDR3 nucleotides are TGTGCCAGCAGTTTATCGGGGGGGTTTCAGCCCCAGCATTTT. The chain is built from TRBV27 and TRBJ1-5; weak D call: TRBD1 (5 bases). CDR1 and CDR2 from the germline V gene are MNHEY and SMNVEV (reference sequence). V shed 0 bases and J shed 6 bases, with 9 bases lying between them. The CDR3 consists of 14 residues.

The chain links TRBV7-9 to TRBJ2-1; D gene uncertain. Trimming shortened V by 3 bases and J by 8 bases, and 17 bases separated the two germline ends. CDR3 size: 15 residues. Looked up from germline, CDR1 is SEHNR and CDR2 is FQNEAQ (reference sequence). The CDR3 here is CASSLLSSFVHEQFF. As DNA, the CDR3 is TGTGCCAGCAGCTTGTTGTCTTCCTTCGTCCATGAGCAGTTCTTC.

V usage is TRBV6-6 and J usage is TRBJ1-3; TRBD1 is a possible D gene (6 bases). In germline, CDR1 is MNHNY, CDR2 SVGAGI (reference sequence). Trimming removed 0 bases at V and 0 bases at J, with 9 bases between. This CDR3 spans 16 amino acids. The CDR3 coding sequence is TGTGCCAGCAGTTACTCGTCAGGGGACTCTGGAAACACCATATATTTT. Protein product: CASSYSSGDSGNTIYF.

This clone came up a few times. J is TRBJ1-1 and V is TRBV5-6, with 7 bases aligning to TRBD1. Losses at the gene ends were 2 bases for V and 0 bases for J; bases not matched to a gene: 7. The CDR3 consists of 16 residues. CDR1 is SGHDT, CDR2 YYEEEE, per germline. DNA of the CDR3: TGTGCCAGCAGCTTAGGAACAGGGGCCTTGAACACTGAAGCTTTCTTT. Residues: CASSLGTGALNTEAFF.

The chain recombines TRBV7-8 with TRBJ1-1; 8 nucleotides align to TRBD1. CDR1 and CDR2 from the germline V gene are SGHVS and FQNEAQ. The V segment lost 4 bases and the J segment 10 bases; nucleotides outside the gene matches: 8. The CDR3 totals 13 residues. The CDR3 bases are TGTGCCAGCAGCTCCGGACAGGGACGGTCAGCTTTCTTT. This encodes CASSSGQGRSAFF.

This chain connects TRBV9 to TRBJ1-2; 7 nucleotides match TRBD1. V lost 4 bases and J lost 2; bases outside the gene matches: 8. The CDR3 is 15 amino acids. The germline CDR1 and CDR2 sequences are SGDLS and YYNGEE. The CDR3 region has the DNA TGTGCCAGCAGCTTCCGGGACAGCCTGAACTATGGCTACACCTTC. Translating it yields CASSFRDSLNYGYTF.

The V and J genes are TRBV6-5 and TRBJ2-1; 12 bases are shared with TRBD2. This CDR3 region has 15 residues. V was pared by 5 bases and J by 10 bases, with 9 bases of the junction left unmatched. Germline values: CDR1 MNHEY, CDR2 SVGAGI. In DNA form, the CDR3 reads TGTGCCAGCAGTGCGACTAGCGGGGGCCTAGGGGAGCAGTTCTTC. This sequence encodes CASSATSGGLGEQFF.

V is TRBV9 and J is TRBJ1-5; 10 nucleotides align to TRBD1. CDR1 is SGDLS, CDR2 YYNGEE, per germline. V lost 0 bases to trimming and J lost 2 bases; unmatched junction nucleotides: 2. This CDR3 has 16 amino acids. The CDR3 loop reads CASSVGGTGGNQPQHF. CDR3 DNA sequence: TGTGCCAGCAGCGTAGGGGGGACAGGGGGCAATCAGCCCCAGCATTTT.